The 18 T cell receptor beta chains reported below all come from one sample, sequenced in a study of Graves' ophthalmopathy and Graves' hyperthyroidism. The study amplified TCR beta CDR3 regions using RNA transcripts. An initial RT-PCR round employing HTBI primers preceded a second-round multiplex PCR. TCRdb re-derived calls from the multiplex PCR reads in MiXCR, one entry per CDR3 protein. Of about 640,000 distinct CDR3 sequences listed, roughly 41% are singletons. Sequencing was performed on peripheral blood. The receptor set was obtained from an adult man with Graves' ophthalmopathy.

V is TRBV12-3 or TRBV12-4 and J is TRBJ1-2, with a possible D match to TRBD1 (6 bases). The CDR3 is made up of 17 amino acids. V was trimmed by 3 bases and J by 3 bases, leaving 20 bases between them. For the CDR3, the DNA is TGTGCCAGCAGTTTTAGCCACTCGGGGGGCGTGGACTATGGCTACACCTTC. Residues: CASSFSHSGGVDYGYTF.

The J gene is TRBJ1-3, the V gene TRBV10-3, with D uncertain. V was clipped by 3 bases and J by 4 bases, with 7 bases between them. The germline V gene has CDR1 ENHRY and CDR2 SYGVKD. This CDR3 comprises 13 residues. The DNA for the CDR3 is TGTGCCATCAGTGACCCGGGAGGAAACACCATATATTTT. This codes for CAISDPGGNTIYF.

This clonotype was counted ten times or more. The V call is TRBV29-1, the J call TRBJ2-5, with D possibly being TRBD2 (5 bases). This CDR3 is 13 amino acids long. The V and J ends lost 7 bases and 2 bases respectively, with 14 bases between them. Germline V gene sequence: CDR1 SQVTM, CDR2 ANQGSEA. The CDR3, as DNA: TGCAGCGGAATTCCGGGGTCACAAGAGACCCAGTACTTC. As protein: CSGIPGSQETQYF.

This clonotype was observed a handful of times. This chain uses TRBV3-1 with TRBJ2-5; D possibly corresponds to TRBD2 (5 bases). Germline V CDR1 and CDR2: LGHDT, YNNKEL (reference sequence). CDR3 size: 15 residues. Trimming stripped 0 bases from V and 4 bases from J, with 12 bases between. Here the CDR3 reads CASSQDTRVVETQYF. The CDR3 region has the DNA TGTGCCAGCAGCCAAGATACTAGAGTTGTAGAGACCCAGTACTTC.

V gene TRBV2 combines with J gene TRBJ2-5, with a weak D call TRBD1 (6 bases). Germline loops: CDR1 SNHLY, CDR2 FYNNEI. This CDR3 is 14 amino acids long. Trimming stripped 2 bases from V and 9 bases from J, with 16 bases between. The CDR3 loop reads CASSEQGSGQPQYF. The CDR3 DNA reads TGTGCCAGCAGTGAACAGGGGTCAGGGCAGCCCCAGTACTTC.

A remark on this clonotype: A read error is possible here, since a much larger clone lies one base away. V and J are TRBV10-3 and TRBJ2-2, with D possibly TRBD1 on 5 matching bases. Germline-derived CDR1 and CDR2 are ENHRY and SYGVKD. This CDR3 is 16 amino acids long. The DNA of the CDR3 is TGTGCCACCAGTCGAACGCAGGGTCCCCCAGGCGGGGAGCTGTTTTTT. This encodes CATSRTQGPPGGELFF.

The chain combines TRBV10-3 with TRBJ2-2, with TRBD2 as a possible D gene (5 bases). CDR1 ENHRY and CDR2 SYGVKD come from the germline V gene. This CDR3 comprises 11 residues. The germline V and J ends were trimmed by 7 bases and 6 bases, with 6 bases remaining between them. The DNA of the CDR3 is TGTGCCATCACTAGCTCCGGGGAGCTGTTTTTT. Amino acids: CAITSSGELFF.

There are many counts of this clonotype. The rearrangement joins TRBV6-6 to TRBJ1-6, with D uncertain. Between the trimmed V and J ends, which lost 0 bases and 9 bases, there was a span of 6 bases. The V gene's germline CDR1 is MNHNY and CDR2 SVGAGI (reference sequence). This CDR3 contains 13 residues. In DNA form, the CDR3 reads TGTGCCAGCAGTTACTCGCTTATTTCACCCCTCCACTTT. Encoded protein: CASSYSLISPLHF.

This clonotype was picked up many times. The CDR3, as DNA: TGCAGCGTTGTGGACGGTCTGGGGGCCGGGGAGCTGTTTTTT. Residues: CSVVDGLGAGELFF. J is TRBJ2-2 and V is TRBV29-1; either TRBD1 or TRBD2 may supply D (5 bases each). V lost 4 bases and J lost 6, with 15 bases in between. This CDR3 contains 14 residues. CDR1 and CDR2 from the germline V gene are SQVTM and ANQGSEA.

Only a few counts were recorded for this clonotype. The rearrangement links TRBV5-1 to TRBJ2-5; 9 positions match TRBD2. CDR1 and CDR2 (germline): SGHRS, YFSETQ. Losses at the gene ends were 4 bases for V and 2 bases for J; bases not matched to a gene: 9. The CDR3 extends over 16 amino acids. CDR3 sequence: CASSPVVAGVQETQYF. CDR3 sequence (DNA): TGCGCCAGCAGCCCGGTAGTAGCGGGGGTGCAAGAGACCCAGTACTTC.

This clonotype was counted ten times or more. The chain combines TRBV11-2 with TRBJ1-1; D unclear. CDR1 is SGHAT and CDR2 is FQNNGV in the germline V gene. V was cut by 1 base and J by 10 bases, with 10 bases left in between. The CDR3 is 12 residues long. DNA for the CDR3: TGTGCCAGCAGCTTAGGTCTCGAAAGAGCTTTCTTT. Its protein product is CASSLGLERAFF.

The genes are TRBV7-2 and TRBJ2-7; 9 bases fit TRBD1. V lost 0 bases and J lost 5; bases outside the gene matches: 11. CDR3 size: 17 residues. Germline-derived CDR1 and CDR2 are SGHTA and FQGNSA. The CDR3 spells CASSLATGTGRDHEQYF. DNA for the CDR3: TGTGCCAGCAGCTTAGCCACCGGGACAGGGAGAGACCACGAGCAGTACTTC.

This clonotype came up a few times. The gene calls are TRBV13 and TRBJ1-2; the D gene is possibly TRBD1 (5 bases). The V gene's germline CDR1 is PRHDT and CDR2 FYEKMQ (reference sequence). There are 16 residues in the CDR3. V was pared by 0 bases and J by 4 bases, with 15 bases between. CDR3 nucleotides: TGTGCCAGCAGCTTAGGCAGGCGCAGGGTGGTCTATGGCTACACCTTC. It encodes CASSLGRRRVVYGYTF.

The J gene is TRBJ1-5, the V gene TRBV5-4; D perhaps matches TRBD1 (5 bases). Germline V gives CDR1 SGHNT, CDR2 YYREEE (reference sequence). V shed 4 bases and J shed 3 bases, with 23 bases lying between them. This CDR3 region has 18 residues. The CDR3 coding sequence is TGTGCCAGCAGCCATACGGGCGGGACTTTTATCAACAATCAGCCCCAGCATTTT. Translating gives CASSHTGGTFINNQPQHF.

This chain uses TRBV7-3 with TRBJ1-2; 7 bases fit TRBD1. Germline loops: CDR1 SGHTA, CDR2 FQGTGA. This CDR3 comprises 17 residues. J gave up 4 bases and V 0 bases, and 11 bases lay outside the gene matches. CDR3 in DNA: TGTGCCAGCAGCTTAACGGGGGGCGACAGGGCTCGCTATGGCTACACCTTC. This gives the protein CASSLTGGDRARYGYTF.

A note on this clonotype: A read error is possible here, since a much larger clone lies one base away. J is TRBJ1-2 and V is TRBV5-1; D is ambiguous. Germline CDR1 is SGHRS and CDR2 is YFSETQ. This CDR3 comprises 9 residues. CDR3 DNA sequence: TGCGACAGCATGTATTGCTACACCTTC. Translated, it gives CDSMYCYTF.

This chain joins TRBV12-3 or TRBV12-4 and TRBJ1-2, with unresolved D. CDR3 length equals 14 residues. Trimming pared 3 bases from V and 6 bases from J, leaving 14 bases between. This CDR3 is CASSLAHLPHGYTF. CDR3 nucleotide sequence: TGTGCCAGCAGTTTGGCACACCTCCCCCATGGCTACACCTTC.

The chain employs TRBV5-6 and TRBJ1-3; D gene unclear. The CDR3 has 17 residues. V dropped 2 bases and J dropped 0 bases, with 15 bases sitting between them. Germline V gene sequence: CDR1 SGHDT, CDR2 YYEEEE. The CDR3 DNA sequence: TGTGCCAGCAGCTTCGTCGGGCCCATCAGCTCTGGAAACACCATATATTTT. Translated, it gives CASSFVGPISSGNTIYF.